This paragraph reports one T cell receptor (beta chain). The sample belongs to a study of cytomegalovirus exposure and HLA in healthy donors. PCR used 60 Vbeta primers and 13 Jbeta primers. Here immunoSEQ multiplex PCR was the method, and the copy in TCRdb shows in-frame clones only, minus some. In the table there are more than 100,000 clones, about 73% of which are singletons. The CDR3 is made up of 12 amino acids. CDR1 and CDR2 from the germline V gene are MDHEN and SYDVKM. V lost 2 bases and J lost 8, with 10 bases in between. V and J are TRBV28 and TRBJ2-7, with D perhaps TRBD1 (6 bases). This receptor was taken from a woman in her twenties or thirties in good health and CMV-seropositive. Sequenced input: PBMCs. The DNA for the CDR3 is TGTGCCAGCAGTTTACGAGACAGGAAGCAGTACTTC. Translated, it gives CASSLRDRKQYF.